Here is one TCR beta chain with its context. Patients from Seattle were sampled longitudinally, starting during active infection. In the original analysis: Nucleated cell number was recorded as an estimate derived from reference gene primer amplification. Libraries were prepared by immunoSEQ multiplex PCR; TCRdb keeps only in-frame clonotypes and omits some of them. V and J calls and clone size are given by that table; D and trimming were obtained from the DNA. The data contain approximately 250,000 clones, 75% to 90% of them singletons. This record belongs to a study of blood T cell repertoires in COVID-19. The overall study: From T cells, B-cell-depleted T cells, or PBMCs came the material, which was cDNA or gDNA.

This TCR was recovered from a woman aged 65 to 85 with COVID-19, enrolled during active disease. Sequencing was performed on peripheral blood.

The CDR3 DNA follows: TGTGCCAGCAGTTTATCGCGACTAGCGGGGGGGTTCTACAATGAGCAGTTCTTC. It yields the protein CASSLSRLAGGFYNEQFF. The chain has TRBV27 and TRBJ2-1; 14 bases line up with TRBD2. The V and J ends lost 0 bases and 3 bases, in that order; junction bases with no gene match: 4. The CDR3 sequence is 18 residues long. Germline V gene sequence: CDR1 MNHEY, CDR2 SMNVEV (reference sequence).